This T cell receptor beta chain is from a study of regulatory T cells in long-lasting Graves disease. The study, taken as a whole, reports: A reduction in accuracy may have resulted from the small sample size.

Through Arm-PCR of CDR3 regions and iRepertoire HTBI primers, TCR beta libraries were built. TCRdb recomputed calls from the multiplex PCR reads with MiXCR, one row per CDR3 protein. In the table there are around 460,000 distinct CDR3 sequences, approximately 15% of which are singletons. There are 14 residues in the CDR3. Germline trimming cut 6 bases from V and 5 bases from J; bases unmatched to any gene: 10. Germline loops: CDR1 SGHRS, CDR2 YFSETQ. Time point reported: newly diagnosed GD, antithyroid drugs for less than 3 months. Researchers made the TCR library from RNA that was extracted from PBMCs. As a group, patients came from one endocrinology department in Xi'an, China. This clonotype was recorded many times. Its antigen is still unknown. This same sample was also part of a study on T cells in Graves' hyperthyroidism and ophthalmopathy. That paper states: Graves' hyperthyroidism showing no ophthalmopathy progression within 18 months was considered stable. First-round RT-PCR with HTBI primers amplified the TCR CDR3 region.

The TCR was taken from a woman between 50 and 59 years old with Graves disease. This rearrangement joins TRBV5-1 to TRBJ2-7; 8 bases agree with TRBD1. This specimen consisted of peripheral blood mononuclear cells (PBMCs), obtained at new diagnosis, from a patient treated with antithyroid drugs. CDR3 DNA: TGCGCCAGCACCTACATGACAGGGGACGACGAGCAGTACTTC. Residues: CASTYMTGDDEQYF.